This T cell receptor (beta chain) derives from a study of preoperative IRX-2 immunotherapy in early breast cancer. As for treatment: preoperative locoregional IRX-2 cytokine immunotherapy. This phase Ib study tested locoregional IRX-2 cytokine immunotherapy given before surgery. Libraries were prepared by immunoSEQ multiplex PCR; TCRdb keeps only in-frame clonotypes and omits some of them. The table shows more than 25,000 clones, with 80% to 90% occurring only once. The table lists this clone with a few counts. Sequenced here: lymph node tissue, sampled after IRX-2 immunotherapy. This clonotype originated in a human donor with breast cancer.

The CDR3 loop is CASSQGLRQGAGNEQFF. As DNA, the CDR3 is TGTGCCAGCAGCCAGGGCCTCCGGCAGGGGGCTGGGAATGAGCAGTTCTTC. This sequence joins TRBV7-2 and TRBJ2-1; TRBD1 matches 8 bases. This CDR3 contains 17 residues. Trimming took 5 bases from V and 7 from J; bases not matched to a gene: 16. The germline CDR1 and CDR2 sequences are SGHTA and FQGNSA.